Shown below are 15 T cell receptor beta chains from a single sample sequenced in a study of tumor and adjacent non-tumor tissue in lung cancer. RNA was extracted from bulk tissue without any cell sorting. The normal lung tissue was taken more than 3 cm from the tumor edge. Three rounds of nested PCR, following a modified ARM-PCR protocol, produced the TCRbeta library. TCRdb analysed the multiplex PCR reads with MiXCR anew, one entry per CDR3 protein. The sample shows some 100,000 distinct CDR3 sequences, roughly 80% of them seen only once. Material: distant non-tumor lung tissue. These receptors were obtained from a man in his fifties or sixties with small cell lung cancer.

This clonotype was recorded only once. The CDR3 does not close with the conserved phenylalanine or tryptophan, likely indicating a read error. The V call is TRBV20-1, the J call TRBJ1-5; unclear D gene. The V gene's germline CDR1 is DFQATT and CDR2 SNEGSKA (reference sequence). The CDR3 has 14 residues. The CDR3 nucleotides are TGCAGTGCGAAGACGGTGGGTGTAGATCAGTCCCAGCATTAT. Its protein product is CSAKTVGVDQSQHY.

This clonotype was recorded many times. The chain joins TRBV6-5 to TRBJ2-1; weak D call: TRBD2 (7 bases). Trimming took off 2 bases at V and 10 bases at J, with 21 bases between the two ends. CDR3 length: 16 residues. Looked up from germline, CDR1 is MNHEY and CDR2 is SVGAGI. CDR3 nucleotide sequence: TGTGCCAGCAGTTACGAGGAAGGGGGGGGTGCCGGGGAGCAGTTCTTC. Its protein product is CASSYEEGGGAGEQFF.

This clonotype was picked up many times. The V and J genes are TRBV6-5 and TRBJ2-2; D not resolved. V lost 2 bases and J lost 7, with 14 bases in between. This CDR3 region has 15 residues. Germline loops: CDR1 MNHEY, CDR2 SVGAGI. The CDR3 coding sequence is TGTGCCAGCAGTTACGAGCCCAGGTCGGGCGGGGAGCTGTTTTTT. Its protein is CASSYEPRSGGELFF.

There are many counts of this clonotype. The V call is TRBV28, the J call TRBJ2-3; unclear D gene. V lost 3 bases to trimming and J lost 6 bases, with 13 bases between them. The CDR3 runs to 14 residues. Germline V gene data show CDR1 as MDHEN and CDR2 as SYDVKM. CDR3 coding DNA: TGTGCCAGCAGTTTCCCCCCGACTTGGGATACGCAGTATTTT. It translates to CASSFPPTWDTQYF.

On this clonotype itself: One base away lies a much larger clone, so this may be a sequencing read error. The rearrangement links TRBV5-1 to TRBJ2-7; D is perhaps TRBD1 or TRBD2 (5 bases each). The CDR3 length is 15 residues. The germline V gene encodes CDR1 SGHRS and CDR2 YFSETQ. V lost 0 bases, J lost 2 bases, and 12 bases lay in between. The CDR3 protein is CASSLGLGGPYEQYV. The DNA for the CDR3 is TGCGCCAGCAGCTTGGGACTTGGGGGACCCTACGAGCAGTACGTC.

For this clonotype: The junction departs from germline at one end; a sequencing error may be responsible. This rearrangement joins TRBV6-2 or TRBV6-3 to TRBJ2-5, with D possibly called TRBD1 or TRBD2 (5 bases each). CDR1 and CDR2 from the germline V gene are MNHEY and SVGEGT. The CDR3 has 13 amino acids. Written as DNA, the CDR3 is TGTGCCAGCAGATCCAGGTCGCCTGGGACCCAGTACTTT. It translates to CASRSRSPGTQYF.

This clonotype has just one count. At one end the junction does not follow the germline gene, possibly because of a read error. V and J are TRBV20-1 and TRBJ1-2, with D hard to call. Germline CDR1 and CDR2: DFQATT and SNEGSKA (reference sequence). CDR3 length equals 14 residues. CDR3 in DNA: TGCAGTGCTAGATCGCGCGGACGGAACTATGACTACACCTTC. Its protein is CSARSRGRNYDYTF.

Remarks on this clonotype: Relative to the germline gene, one junction end is altered; a read error may explain this. The chain has TRBV5-4 and TRBJ2-3, with 13 nucleotides matching TRBD2. The CDR3 runs 18 residues. Germline lookup yields CDR1 SGHNT and CDR2 YYREEE (reference sequence). DNA for the CDR3: TGTGCCAGCAGCCCTGGGACTAGCGGGACCCCTCGGGCAGATACGCGGTATTTT. It codes for CASSPGTSGTPRADTRYF. Looking up the rest from reference TRBV5-4 and TRBJ2-3 gives the full variable domain: ETGVTQSPTHLIKTRGQQVTLRCSSQSGHNTVSWYQQALGQGPQFIFQYYREEENGRGNFPPRFSGLQFPNYSSELNVNALELDDSALYLCASSPGTSGTPRADTRYFGPGTRLTVL.

This clonotype occurred many times. The rearrangement uses TRBV28 and TRBJ2-6, with a weak D call TRBD1 (5 bases). Per germline, CDR1 MDHEN and CDR2 SYDVKM. CDR3 size: 14 residues. Deletions cut 7 bases from V and 0 bases from J, with 7 bases between. CDR3 sequence reads: CASNTGSGANVLTF. CDR3 DNA: TGTGCCAGCAATACAGGCTCTGGGGCCAACGTCCTGACTTTC.

With respect to this clonotype: One end of the junction is discordant with germline, which a read error may explain. The V gene is TRBV6-5, the J gene TRBJ1-2; 9 nucleotides agree with TRBD1. The germline V gene has CDR1 MNHEY and CDR2 SVGAGI. The CDR3 totals 16 residues. CDR3 DNA: TGTGCCAGCAGTAACGTAACCGGGACAGGGTCCTATGACTACACCTTC. Protein sequence: CASSNVTGTGSYDYTF.

Details on this clonotype: One end of the junction varies from germline; a read error may be responsible. The chain couples TRBV7-8 to TRBJ2-3; the match to TRBD1 covers 9 bases. The CDR3 contains 15 residues. CDR1 is SGHVS, CDR2 FQNEAQ, per germline. The CDR3 here is CASSPNRGLGDTQYF. The CDR3, as DNA: TGTGCCAGCAGCCCGAACAGGGGGCTGGGTGATACGCAATATTTT.

This clonotype came up many times. As DNA, the CDR3 is TGCAGCGTTGGGCGTTCCGGACTCAGCGGCGAGCAGTACTTC. Its protein is CSVGRSGLSGEQYF. The chain links TRBV29-1 to TRBJ2-7, with D perhaps matching TRBD2 (5 bases). V lost 4 bases and J lost 6, with 19 bases in between. The CDR3 extends over 14 amino acids. CDR1 and CDR2 from the germline V gene are SQVTM and ANQGSEA.

As to this clonotype: An end of the junction differs from the germline gene, which may be a read error. This chain connects TRBV11-3 to TRBJ1-1, with D possibly TRBD1 on 5 matching bases. From germline, CDR1 is SGHNT and CDR2 YENEEA. The CDR3 has 13 amino acids. In nucleotides, the CDR3 is TGTGCCAGCAGTAAGGAGGGGTACACTGAAGCTTTCTTC. It encodes CASSKEGYTEAFF.

By its share, this clonotype is medium-sized. The chain recombines TRBV5-6 with TRBJ1-5; D is undetermined. The CDR3 spans 11 residues. V was clipped by 6 bases and J by 6 bases, with 7 bases between them. Germline V gene sequence: CDR1 SGHDT, CDR2 YYEEEE. CDR3 DNA sequence: TGTGCCAGCACCACCTGTCAGCCCCAGCATTTT. As protein: CASTTCQPQHF.

As to this clonotype: At one boundary the junction diverges from the germline segment, which might be a read error. The V and J genes are TRBV29-1 and TRBJ2-3; TRBD1 is a possible D gene (5 bases). The CDR3 runs to 12 residues. Germline CDR1 reads SQVTM; CDR2 reads ANQGSEA. As DNA, the CDR3 is TGCAGCGTTAGGCGTGAGACAGTTACGCAGTATTTT. It is translated as CSVRRETVTQYF.